The next 12 T cell receptor beta chains were all read from a single sample in a study of patients and donors after allogeneic stem cell transplantation. In TCRdb, the RT-PCR reads were re-called with MiXCR into one record per CDR3 protein. This table holds about 1,300 distinct CDR3 sequences, nearly 5.5% found once. The specimen sequenced was blood, either unsorted or a sorted T cell fraction (not recorded which). The receptors were sampled from a human donor who was either an allogeneic HSCT recipient or a stem cell or donor lymphocyte infusion donor (not recorded which). It is not recorded whose cells these are; they may come from a transplant donor.

By share of the sample, this clonotype is medium-sized. The rearrangement links TRBV12-2 to TRBJ2-7. TRBV12-2 constitutes a pseudogene. This CDR3 spans 15 amino acids. CDR3: CASRLSQGRSYEQYF. In nucleotides, the CDR3 is TGTGCAAGTCGCTTATCGCAGGGGAGATCCTACGAGCAGTACTTC.

The chain has TRBV3-1 and TRBJ2-5; 7 bases line up with TRBD2. The V gene end was trimmed by 4 bases and the J gene end by 4 bases; junction bases not matched to a gene: 12. The V gene's germline CDR1 is LGHDT and CDR2 YNNKEL (reference sequence). CDR3 length equals 16 residues. The CDR3 nucleotides are TGTGCCAGCAGCCTCCAATCTGCGGGAGAGGGAGAGACCCAGTACTTC. It is translated as CASSLQSAGEGETQYF.

A few counts support this clonotype. The rearrangement joins TRBV6-2 or TRBV6-3 to TRBJ2-3; TRBD2 might be the D (6 bases). CDR3 length equals 16 residues. Trimming took 7 bases from V and 6 from J, leaving 23 bases between them. Germline CDR1 MNHEY, CDR2 SVGEGT. The CDR3 sequence: CASIPSYGSRIDTQYF. CDR3 coding DNA: TGTGCCAGCATTCCCTCTTACGGGAGCCGGATTGATACGCAGTATTTT.

Sample share makes this clonotype medium-sized. The rearrangement links TRBV7-9 to TRBJ1-2; a possible D gene is TRBD1 (5 bases). V lost 3 bases and J lost 6, with 14 bases in between. The germline CDR1 and CDR2 sequences are SEHNR and FQNEAQ (reference sequence). The CDR3 spans 14 residues. In DNA form, the CDR3 reads TGTGCCAGCAGCTTTTTGGAGAGAGGGGATGGCTACACCTTC. Its translation: CASSFLERGDGYTF.

In this sample, this clonotype is medium-sized. The rearrangement uses TRBV7-2 and TRBJ2-6, with 9 positions matching TRBD1. Germline CDR1 is SGHTA and CDR2 is FQGNSA. The CDR3 is 18 residues long. The V and J ends lost 5 bases and 0 bases, in that order; junction bases with no gene match: 8. The CDR3, as DNA: TGTGCCAGCAGCCCCGGACAGGGGTTAGACTCTGGGGCCAACGTCCTGACTTTC. As protein: CASSPGQGLDSGANVLTF.

The chain joins TRBV20-1 to TRBJ2-7; D is undetermined. Trimming pared 1 base from V and 7 bases from J, leaving 11 bases between. The CDR3 covers 12 residues. Germline values: CDR1 DFQATT, CDR2 SNEGSKA (reference sequence). The chain's CDR3 is CSARGPMREQYF. The DNA of the CDR3 is TGCAGTGCTAGAGGTCCGATGAGGGAGCAGTACTTC.

This clonotype came up a few times. V gene TRBV10-3 combines with J gene TRBJ2-1; 8 nucleotides align to TRBD1. Germline lookup yields CDR1 ENHRY and CDR2 SYGVKD. The length of the CDR3 is 17 residues. Trimming took 5 bases from V and 6 from J; bases not matched to a gene: 15. CDR3 amino acids: CAISSLPLTGVSNEQFF. The CDR3 coding sequence is TGTGCCATCAGTTCCCTTCCTCTGACAGGGGTGAGCAATGAGCAGTTCTTC.

The V and J genes are TRBV5-6 and TRBJ1-2; TRBD1 aligns across 8 bases. From germline, CDR1 is SGHDT and CDR2 YYEEEE. There are 14 residues in the CDR3. V lost 3 bases to trimming and J lost 6 bases; unmatched junction nucleotides: 7. The CDR3 sequence is CASSYEDRANGYTF. CDR3 nucleotide sequence: TGTGCCAGCAGCTACGAGGACAGGGCCAATGGCTACACCTTC.

This clonotype is labeled as medium-sized. The CDR3 coding sequence is TGCAGTGCTCGGAGACTAGCGGGAGCTAGCTACAATGAGCAGTTCTTC. It is translated as CSARRLAGASYNEQFF. The genes are TRBV20-1 and TRBJ2-1, with 12 bases fitting TRBD2. The CDR3 runs to 16 residues. The V and J ends lost 5 bases and 3 bases, in that order; junction bases with no gene match: 8. CDR1 is DFQATT, CDR2 SNEGSKA, per germline (reference sequence).

This clonotype counts as medium-sized. The chain is built from TRBV5-6 and TRBJ2-4, with D maybe TRBD1 (6 bases). Germline V gives CDR1 SGHDT, CDR2 YYEEEE. V was pared by 4 bases and J by 0 bases, with 14 bases between. The CDR3 length is 16 residues. CDR3 sequence: CASSTPGVLAKNIQYF. CDR3 sequence (DNA): TGTGCCAGCAGCACTCCAGGGGTCCTAGCCAAAAACATTCAGTACTTC.

In this sample, this clonotype turned up a few times. This chain's CDR3 is CASAGTANYGYTF. The DNA for the CDR3 is TGTGCCAGTGCCGGGACAGCCAACTATGGCTACACCTTC. This chain joins TRBV19 and TRBJ1-2, with TRBD1 identical over 7 bases. The germline V gene encodes CDR1 LNHDA and CDR2 SQIVND (reference sequence). This CDR3 is built from 13 residues. The J segment lost 2 bases and the V segment lost 8 bases, leaving 5 bases of the junction unmatched. Full variable domain (missing parts from reference TRBV19 and TRBJ1-2): DGGITQSPKYLFRKEGQNVTLSCEQNLNHDAMYWYRQDPGQGLRLIYYSQIVNDFQKGDIAEGYSVSREKKESFPLTVTSAQKNPTAFYLCASAGTANYGYTFGSGTRLTVV.

By share of the sample, this clonotype is medium-sized. The chain's CDR3 is CASIPRGVYGYTF. The CDR3 bases are TGTGCCAGCATTCCGAGGGGCGTCTATGGCTACACCTTC. This chain links TRBV12-3 or TRBV12-4 with TRBJ1-2, with a weak D call TRBD1 (5 bases). This CDR3 has 13 residues. The germline V and J ends were trimmed by 7 bases and 4 bases, with 13 bases remaining between them.